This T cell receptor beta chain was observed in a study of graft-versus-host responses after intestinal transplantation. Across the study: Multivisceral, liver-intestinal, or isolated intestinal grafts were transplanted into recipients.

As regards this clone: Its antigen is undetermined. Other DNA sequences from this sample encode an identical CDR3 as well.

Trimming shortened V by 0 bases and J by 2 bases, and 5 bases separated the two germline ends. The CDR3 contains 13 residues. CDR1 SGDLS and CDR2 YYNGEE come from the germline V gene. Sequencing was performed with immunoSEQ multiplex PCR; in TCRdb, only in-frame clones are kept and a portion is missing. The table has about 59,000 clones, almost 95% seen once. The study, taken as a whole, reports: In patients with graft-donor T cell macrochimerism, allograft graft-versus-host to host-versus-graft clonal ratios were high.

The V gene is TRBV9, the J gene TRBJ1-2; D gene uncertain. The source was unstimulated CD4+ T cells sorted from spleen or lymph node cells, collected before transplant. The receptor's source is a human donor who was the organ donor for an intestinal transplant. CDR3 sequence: CASSVDRNYGYTF. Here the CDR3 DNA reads TGTGCCAGCAGCGTAGACAGAAACTATGGCTACACCTTC.